This T cell receptor beta chain stems from a study of blood T cell repertoires in COVID-19 (dated by TCRdb to between 2020 and 2021). For the wider study: Samples from collaborators originated in the United States, Italy and Spain and spanned both the acute and convalescent phases of COVID-19. HLA class I and class II types, where available, came from metadata supplied by the sample provider rather than from assay-based typing. Subjects who had been exposed to COVID-19, were actively infected with it, or had recovered from it provided the deeply sampled blood TCRbeta repertoires that made up the dataset. The repertoires were released in a freely available public database meant as a resource for research on the immune response to SARS-CoV-2. Samples came from the ongoing ImmuneRACE study (first 160 participants) plus 1,254 subjects from 6 global collaborators. The sample metadata nearly always contained a de-identified subject ID, COVID-19 status, age in years and sex. The prospective study material was composed of cDNA or gDNA derived from T cells, B-cell-depleted T cells, or PBMCs. Findings and caveats that apply to the study as a whole: The amount of clinical and demographic metadata varied by source and participant and was provided uncurated.

Each collaborating institution followed its own protocols to collect whole blood in K2EDTA tubes. For TCRbeta analysis, collaborators shipped samples in one of three forms: frozen whole blood, isolated PBMCs, or DNA extracted from either of those sample types. The germline V gene gives CDR1 as SGHRS and CDR2 as YFSETQ. Trimming removed 4 bases from V and 2 bases from J; the gene matches leave 26 bases unexplained. From cysteine to phenylalanine, the CDR3 is 23 amino acids long. Only CDR3 DNA is held: 69 bases, read in frame from base 1. TCRbeta CDR3 regions were amplified from genomic DNA by means of the immunoSEQ Assay, a bias-controlled multiplex PCR. In the authors' own workflow: The number of nucleated cells in each sample was estimated from the amplification of reference gene primers within the assay. Sequence reads were collapsed and filtered to measure the absolute abundance of every unique TCRbeta CDR3 rearrangement. For each sample, productive Simpson clonality was calculated as the square root of Simpson's diversity index across productive rearrangements. TCRdb took over this immuneACCESS table, retaining in-frame rearrangements with V and J assigned. Such tables are incomplete; in checked studies, under half of the missing clones stem from an unresolved V gene, and the remainder is unexplained. V and J calls and clone size are as listed in that table; D and trimming were resolved from the DNA. For this sample there are under 30,000 clones; around 86% appear just once. The top ten clones comprise less than 5.5% of the sample.

Turning to this clone: Its antigen is unknown. Base qualities are not provided; no much larger clone lies one nucleotide away.

Sequencing used peripheral blood. The rearrangement joined TRBV5-1 to TRBJ2-2; the central 10 bases match TRBD2. The source of this sequence is a middle-aged man with active COVID-19. The nucleotide sequence is given as TGCGCCAGCAGCACCCACTGGGGGGCAGGGCTCCTAGCGGGAGCCCAAAACACCGGGGAGCTGTTTTTT. Its translation is CASSTHWGAGLLAGAQNTGELFF.